The rows below give T cell receptor beta chains drawn from one sample of a study of identical twins. Each CDR3 protein is one row after TCRdb ran MiXCR on the 5' RACE reads. The sample includes approximately 620,000 distinct CDR3 sequences, 8.6% of them seen just once. This same sample was also part of a study on yellow fever vaccine responses in identical twins.

Sequencing used PBMCs. The receptors stem from a woman aged 18-35 years in good health. Each CDR3 is given with its conserved first and last residue. The order of the fields is J gene, clone size, D gene, V gene, CDR3 protein, CDR3 DNA. The D gene is left open where the match is weak. Expanded clones are given a class, and other clones once, few, many or no size at all.

>TRBJ1-2|NA|NA|TRBV12-3/TRBV12-4
CASSFFGAGYTF
TGTGCCAGCAGTTTTTTTGGGGCTGGCTACACCTTC
>TRBJ2-3|many|TRBD2|TRBV3-1
CASSQVGTSGSTDTQYF
TGTGCCAGCAGCCAGGTGGGGACTAGCGGGAGCACAGATACGCAGTATTTT
>TRBJ2-5|few|TRBD2|TRBV4-2
CASSQALGTSGQETQYF
TGTGCCAGCAGCCAAGCACTAGGGACTAGCGGACAAGAGACCCAGTACTTC
>TRBJ2-3|few|TRBD2|TRBV7-9
CASIPGTSGGDTQYF
TGTGCCAGCATCCCAGGGACTAGCGGGGGGGATACGCAGTATTTT
>TRBJ2-3|NA|TRBD2|TRBV20-1
CSAPLTSGGGGTQYF
TGCAGTGCTCCCCTAACTAGCGGGGGCGGAGGGACGCAGTATTTT
>TRBJ2-5|few|TRBD2|TRBV4-1
CASSQGGGSAPKETQYF
TGCGCCAGCAGCCAAGGGGGCGGGAGTGCGCCAAAGGAGACCCAGTACTTC
>TRBJ2-7|many|NA|TRBV3-1
CASSPLTDLSYEQYF
TGTGCCAGCAGCCCCTTAACGGATCTCTCCTACGAGCAGTACTTC
>TRBJ2-1|NA|NA|TRBV12-2
CASVGHPSYNEQFF
TGTGCAAGCGTGGGCCACCCTTCCTACAATGAGCAGTTCTTC
>TRBJ2-5|NA|NA|TRBV7-2
CASSSSLGGRETQYF
TGTGCCAGCAGCTCCAGCCTCGGGGGGCGGGAGACCCAGTACTTC
>TRBJ2-7|few|NA|TRBV28
CASSFPNWSSYEQYF
TGTGCCAGCAGTTTCCCCAACTGGAGCTCCTACGAGCAGTACTTC
>TRBJ1-5|many|NA|TRBV12-3/TRBV12-4
CASSPQVLSNQPQHF
TGTGCCAGCAGTCCACAGGTTTTGAGCAATCAGCCCCAGCATTTT
>TRBJ2-3|NA|NA|TRBV11-2
CASSLGFGLTDTQYF
TGTGCCAGCAGCTTAGGGTTTGGACTCACAGATACGCAGTATTTT
>TRBJ2-3|many|NA|TRBV9
CASSVYDSSTDTQYF
TGTGCCAGCAGCGTATATGACAGTAGCACAGATACGCAGTATTTT
>TRBJ2-5|many|TRBD2|TRBV7-2
CASSFPSGVETQYF
TGTGCCAGCAGCTTCCCTAGCGGGGTCGAGACCCAGTACTTC
>TRBJ2-5|NA|NA|TRBV4-1
CASSQEPGVETQYF
TGCGCCAGCAGCCAAGAACCCGGGGTTGAGACCCAGTACTTC
>TRBJ2-3|NA|TRBD2|TRBV4-1
CASSLVDVAGGADTQYF
TGCGCCAGCAGTCTTGTAGATGTGGCGGGGGGCGCAGATACGCAGTATTTT
>TRBJ2-2|few|NA|TRBV2
CASTFPPGRLAGRAGELFFF
NA
>TRBJ2-7|few|TRBD2|TRBV28
CASSLWGTSGMYEQYF
TGTGCCAGCAGTTTATGGGGGACTAGCGGGATGTACGAGCAGTACTTC
>TRBJ2-1|once|TRBD2|TRBV18
CASSLVAGSTKYNEQFF
TGTGCCAGCTCACTCGTAGCGGGAAGTACTAAATACAATGAGCAGTTCTTC
>TRBJ2-7|NA|TRBD1|TRBV18
CASSRLTGQDSYEQYF
TGTGCCAGCTCACGACTGACGGGACAGGACTCCTACGAGCAGTACTTC
>TRBJ2-2|NA|NA|TRBV14
CASSQLGPGELFF
TGTGCCAGCAGCCAATTGGGACCCGGGGAGCTGTTTTTT
>TRBJ2-2|NA|NA|TRBV10-3
CAIRWQSTGELFF
TGTGCCATCAGGTGGCAATCGACCGGGGAGCTGTTTTTT
>TRBJ2-2|many|TRBD2|TRBV14
CASSQVETSGRRAGELFF
TGTGCCAGCAGCCAAGTGGAAACTAGCGGGAGAAGAGCCGGGGAGCTGTTTTTT
>TRBJ2-3|few|NA|TRBV7-2
CASSLSFKSTDTQYF
TGTGCCAGCAGCTTATCCTTCAAAAGCACAGATACGCAGTATTTT
>TRBJ2-1|few|NA|TRBV6-1
CASTQTVPPSYNEQFF
TGTGCCAGCACCCAGACAGTCCCCCCCTCCTACAATGAGCAGTTCTTC
>TRBJ2-3|many|NA|TRBV6-2/TRBV6-3
CASSYSIENKQFRRKSRGQYF
TGTGCCAGCAGTTACTCGATCGAGAATAAACAGTTCCGCCGGAAATCAAGAGGGCAGTATTTT
>TRBJ2-1|NA|NA|TRBV29-1
CSVGVSNEQFF
TGCAGCGTTGGTGTATCCAATGAGCAGTTCTTC
>TRBJ1-1|few|NA|TRBV2
CASSDSVTGWVGNTEAFF
TGTGCCAGCAGTGATTCCGTTACGGGGTGGGTAGGGAACACTGAAGCTTTCTTT
>TRBJ2-3|few|TRBD2|TRBV20-1
CSANSGGAASYPDTQYF
TGCAGTGCCAATAGCGGGGGGGCCGCTTCCTACCCAGATACGCAGTATTTT
>TRBJ2-5|few|TRBD2|TRBV2
CASTGAGVGETQYF
TGTGCCAGCACTGGAGCGGGAGTCGGTGAGACCCAGTACTTC
>TRBJ1-4|NA|NA|TRBV19
CASSIYMAESEKLFF
TGTGCCAGTAGTATATATATGGCCGAAAGCGAAAAACTGTTTTTT
>TRBJ2-5|NA|NA|TRBV29-1
CSAQDTGGDETQYF
TGCAGCGCCCAGGACACTGGGGGAGACGAGACCCAGTACTTC
>TRBJ2-1|few|NA|TRBV29-1
CSVVAGSYNEQFF
TGCAGCGTTGTGGCGGGTTCCTACAATGAGCAGTTCTTC
>TRBJ1-3|few|TRBD1|TRBV12-3/TRBV12-4
CASSGPDRDSGNTIYF
TGTGCCAGCAGTGGGCCGGACAGGGATAGTGGGAACACCATATATTTT
>TRBJ2-7|few|TRBD1|TRBV20-1
CSARGDRSWSGSYEQYF
TGCAGTGCTAGGGGGGACAGGTCCTGGTCGGGTTCCTACGAGCAGTACTTC
>TRBJ2-2|few|NA|TRBV27
CASSLWVNTGELFF
TGTGCCAGCAGTTTATGGGTGAACACCGGGGAGCTGTTTTTT
>TRBJ1-5|NA|NA|TRBV19
CASSMDMQQPQHF
TGTGCCAGTAGTATGGACATGCAACAGCCCCAGCATTTT
>TRBJ2-2|few|TRBD1|TRBV7-6
CASSLASLTGVGTGELFF
TGTGCCAGCAGCTTAGCGTCATTAACAGGGGTCGGCACCGGGGAGCTGTTTTTT
>TRBJ2-3|many|TRBD1|TRBV12-3/TRBV12-4
CASRAIGQGLTDTQYF
TGTGCCAGCAGGGCAATCGGACAGGGGCTTACAGATACGCAGTATTTT
>TRBJ2-3|NA|TRBD2|TRBV20-1
CSASGAGGPADTQYF
TGCAGTGCTAGTGGGGCGGGAGGGCCGGCAGATACGCAGTATTTT
>TRBJ2-1|few|NA|TRBV7-8
CASRSGQPYNEQFF
TGTGCCAGCAGAAGCGGGCAACCCTACAATGAGCAGTTCTTC
>TRBJ1-2|few|NA|TRBV5-5
CASSLASAGYTF
TGTGCCAGCAGCTTGGCTTCGGCCGGCTACACCTTC